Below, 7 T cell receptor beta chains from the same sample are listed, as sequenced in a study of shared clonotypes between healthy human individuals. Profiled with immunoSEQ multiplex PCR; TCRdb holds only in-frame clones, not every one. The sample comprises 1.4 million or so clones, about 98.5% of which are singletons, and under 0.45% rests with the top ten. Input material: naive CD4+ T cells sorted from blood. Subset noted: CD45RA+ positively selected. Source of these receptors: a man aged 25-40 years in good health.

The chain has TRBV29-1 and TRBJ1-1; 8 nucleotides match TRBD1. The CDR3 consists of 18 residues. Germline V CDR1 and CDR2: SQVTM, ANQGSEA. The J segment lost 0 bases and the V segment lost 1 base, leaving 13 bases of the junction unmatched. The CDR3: CSVEVYGWGTGLNTEAFF. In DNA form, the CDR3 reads TGCAGCGTTGAAGTTTACGGGTGGGGGACAGGCCTGAACACTGAAGCTTTCTTT. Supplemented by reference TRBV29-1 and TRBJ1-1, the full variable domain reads SAVISQKPSRDICQRGTSLTIQCQVDSQVTMMFWYRQQPGQSLTLIATANQGSEATYESGFVIDKFPISRPNLTFSTLTVSNMSPEDSSIYLCSVEVYGWGTGLNTEAFFGQGTRLTVV.

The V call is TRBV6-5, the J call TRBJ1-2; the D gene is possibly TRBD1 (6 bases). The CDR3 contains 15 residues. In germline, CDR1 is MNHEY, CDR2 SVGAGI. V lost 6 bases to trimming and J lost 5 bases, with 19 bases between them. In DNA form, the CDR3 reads TGTGCCAGCAGCCACCGAGACAGGAATGAATATGGCTACACCTTC. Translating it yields CASSHRDRNEYGYTF.

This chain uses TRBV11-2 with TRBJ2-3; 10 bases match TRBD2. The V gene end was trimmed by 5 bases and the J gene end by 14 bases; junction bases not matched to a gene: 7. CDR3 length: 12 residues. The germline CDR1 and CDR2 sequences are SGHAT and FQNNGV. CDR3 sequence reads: CASSARLAGPYF. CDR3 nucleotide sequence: TGTGCCAGCAGCGCAAGACTAGCGGGTCCGTATTTT.

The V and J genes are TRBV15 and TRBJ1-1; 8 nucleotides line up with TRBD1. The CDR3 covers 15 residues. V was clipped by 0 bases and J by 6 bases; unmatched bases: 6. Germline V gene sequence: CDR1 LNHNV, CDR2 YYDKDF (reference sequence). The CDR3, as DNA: TGTGCCACCAGCAGAGATCCCTCAGGGGGCCCTGAAGCTTTCTTT. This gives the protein CATSRDPSGGPEAFF.

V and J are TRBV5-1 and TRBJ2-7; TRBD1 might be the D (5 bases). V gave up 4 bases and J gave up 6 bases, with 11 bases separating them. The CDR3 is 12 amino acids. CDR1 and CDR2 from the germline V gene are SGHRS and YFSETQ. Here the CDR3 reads CASSAAQGEQYF. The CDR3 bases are TGCGCCAGCAGCGCCGCTCAGGGCGAGCAGTACTTC. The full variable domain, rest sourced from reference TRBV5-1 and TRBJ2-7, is KAGVTQTPRYLIKTRGQQVTLSCSPISGHRSVSWYQQTPGQGLQFLFEYFSETQRNKGNFPGRFSGRQFSNSRSEMNVSTLELGDSALYLCASSAAQGEQYFGPGTRLTVT.

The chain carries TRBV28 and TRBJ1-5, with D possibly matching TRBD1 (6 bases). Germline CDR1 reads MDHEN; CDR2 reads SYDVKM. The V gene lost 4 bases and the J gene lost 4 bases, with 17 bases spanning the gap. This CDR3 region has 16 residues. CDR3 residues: CASSSKADRWNQPQHF. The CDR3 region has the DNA TGTGCCAGCAGTTCGAAAGCCGACAGGTGGAATCAGCCCCAGCATTTT. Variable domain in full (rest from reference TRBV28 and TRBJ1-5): DVKVTQSSRYLVKRTGEKVFLECVQDMDHENMFWYRQDPGLGLRLIYFSYDVKMKEKGDIPEGYSVSREKKERFSLILESASTNQTSMYLCASSSKADRWNQPQHFGDGTRLSIL.

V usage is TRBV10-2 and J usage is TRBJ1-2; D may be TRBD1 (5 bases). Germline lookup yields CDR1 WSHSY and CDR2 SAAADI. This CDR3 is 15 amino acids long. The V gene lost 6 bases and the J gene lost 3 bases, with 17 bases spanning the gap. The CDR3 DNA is TGCGCCAGCAGCCTCAAAAAGGAACAGGACTATGGCTACACCTTC. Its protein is CASSLKKEQDYGYTF.